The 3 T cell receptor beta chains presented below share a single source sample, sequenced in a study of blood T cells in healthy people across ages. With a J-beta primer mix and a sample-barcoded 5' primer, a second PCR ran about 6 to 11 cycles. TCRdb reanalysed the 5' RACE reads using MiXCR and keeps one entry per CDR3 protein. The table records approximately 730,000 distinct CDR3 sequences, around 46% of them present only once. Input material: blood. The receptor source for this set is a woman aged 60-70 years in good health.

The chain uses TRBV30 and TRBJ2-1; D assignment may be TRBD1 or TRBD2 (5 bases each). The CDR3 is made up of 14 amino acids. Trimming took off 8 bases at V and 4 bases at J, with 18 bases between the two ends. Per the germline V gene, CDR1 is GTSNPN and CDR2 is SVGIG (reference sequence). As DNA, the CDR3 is TGTGCCAGCAGCAGGGAAGGACTTTACAATGAGCAGTTCTTC. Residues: CASSREGLYNEQFF.

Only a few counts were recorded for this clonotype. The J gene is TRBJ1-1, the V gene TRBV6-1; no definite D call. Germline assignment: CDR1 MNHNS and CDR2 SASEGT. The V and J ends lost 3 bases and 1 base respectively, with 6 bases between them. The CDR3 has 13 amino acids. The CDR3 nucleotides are TGTGCCAGCAGTGACGTAAGGAACACTGAAGCTTTCTTT. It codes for CASSDVRNTEAFF.

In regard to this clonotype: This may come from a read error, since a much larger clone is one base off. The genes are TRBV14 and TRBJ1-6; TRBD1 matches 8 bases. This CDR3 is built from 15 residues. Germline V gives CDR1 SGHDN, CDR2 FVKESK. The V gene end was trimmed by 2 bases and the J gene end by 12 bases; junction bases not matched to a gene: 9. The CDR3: CASSQITGGRGPLHF. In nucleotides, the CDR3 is TGTGCCAGCAGCCAAATTACAGGGGGTCGAGGACCCCTCCACTTT.